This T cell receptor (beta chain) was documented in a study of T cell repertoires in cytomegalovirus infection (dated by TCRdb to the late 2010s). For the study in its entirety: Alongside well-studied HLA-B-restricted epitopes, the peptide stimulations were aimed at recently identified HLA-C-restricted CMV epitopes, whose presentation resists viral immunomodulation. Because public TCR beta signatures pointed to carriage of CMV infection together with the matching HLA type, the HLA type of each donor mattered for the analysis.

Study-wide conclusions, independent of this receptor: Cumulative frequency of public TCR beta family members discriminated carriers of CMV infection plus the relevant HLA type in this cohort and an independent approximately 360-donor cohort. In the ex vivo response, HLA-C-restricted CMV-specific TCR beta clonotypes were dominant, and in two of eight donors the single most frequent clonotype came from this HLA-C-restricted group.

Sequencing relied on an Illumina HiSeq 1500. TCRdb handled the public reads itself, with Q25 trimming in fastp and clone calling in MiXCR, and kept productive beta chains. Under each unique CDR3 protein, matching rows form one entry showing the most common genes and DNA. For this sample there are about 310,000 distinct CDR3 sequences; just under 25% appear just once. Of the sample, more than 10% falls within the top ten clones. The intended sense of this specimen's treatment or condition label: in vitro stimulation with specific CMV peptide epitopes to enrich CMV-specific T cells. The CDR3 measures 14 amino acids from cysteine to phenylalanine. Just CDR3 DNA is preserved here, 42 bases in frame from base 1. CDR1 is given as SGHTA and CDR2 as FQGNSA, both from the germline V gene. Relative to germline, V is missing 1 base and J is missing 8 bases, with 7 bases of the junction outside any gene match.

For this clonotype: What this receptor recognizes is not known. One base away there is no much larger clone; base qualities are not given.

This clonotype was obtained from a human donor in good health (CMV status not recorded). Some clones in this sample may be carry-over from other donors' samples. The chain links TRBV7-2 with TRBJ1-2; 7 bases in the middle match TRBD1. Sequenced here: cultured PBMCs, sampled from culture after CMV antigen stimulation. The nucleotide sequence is TGTGCCAGCAGCTTAGGGGAGGGGGCTAGGGGCTACACCTTC. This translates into CASSLGEGARGYTF. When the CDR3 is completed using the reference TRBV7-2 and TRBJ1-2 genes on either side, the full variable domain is GAGVSQSPSNKVTEKGKDVELRCDPISGHTALYWYRQSLGQGLEFLIYFQGNSAPDKSGLPSDRFSAERTGGSVSTLTIQRTQQEDSAVYLCASSLGEGARGYTFGSGTRLTVV.